Listed below are T cell receptor beta chains from one sample, sequenced in a study of read filtering for tumor transcriptome and immune sequencing. TCRdb itself ran the reads through MiXCR, one entry per CDR3 protein. The table has about 48,000 distinct CDR3 sequences, approximately 18% seen once; the top ten hold approximately 15%. The material sequenced was a population of CD138-negative cells sorted from bone marrow. These receptors were taken from a donor at least 40 years old with multiple myeloma. Each CDR3 is given with its conserved first and last residue. The D gene is left open where the match is weak. The size field reads once, few, many, or a class for an expanded clone.

>TRBD1|TRBV6-2/TRBV6-3|many|TRBJ1-1|14
CASSPRGDVTEAFF
TGTGCCAGCAGCCCCAGGGGGGATGTCACTGAAGCTTTCTTT
>TRBD1|TRBV12-3/TRBV12-4|many|TRBJ2-1|13
CASHRGSYNEQFF
TGTGCCAGCCACAGGGGCTCCTACAATGAGCAGTTCTTC
>-|TRBV5-1|many|TRBJ2-3|13
CASSLGSTDTQYF
TGCGCCAGCAGCTTGGGGAGCACAGATACGCAGTATTTT
>-|TRBV7-9|many|TRBJ1-1|16
CASMPTGGPKNTEAFF
TGTGCCAGCATGCCAACTGGGGGGCCCAAGAACACTGAAGCTTTCTTT
>-|TRBV3-1|many|TRBJ2-5|15
CASSHRTTGQETQYF
TGTGCCAGCAGCCATCGTACTACAGGGCAAGAGACCCAGTACTTC
>TRBD1|TRBV19|many|TRBJ2-2|14
CASMRQGLPGELFF
TGTGCCAGTATGAGACAGGGGTTACCCGGGGAGCTGTTTTTT
>TRBD1|TRBV6-5|many|TRBJ2-3|16
CASSRQGGTSTDTQYF
TGTGCCAGCAGTCGACAGGGGGGAACTAGCACAGATACGCAGTATTTT
>-|TRBV10-3|many|TRBJ2-7|13
CAISEWSSYEQYF
TGTGCCATCAGTGAGTGGAGCTCCTACGAGCAGTACTTC
>-|TRBV7-9|many|TRBJ2-3|14
CASSSTSSYDTQYF
TGTGCCAGCAGCTCGACCAGCTCCTACGATACGCAGTATTTT
>-|TRBV18|many|TRBJ2-5|14
CASSPTTAQETQYF
TGTGCCAGCTCACCAACGACGGCCCAAGAGACCCAGTACTTC
>-|TRBV30|many|TRBJ2-1|17
CAWRSLWEQSSYNEQFF
TGTGCCTGGAGAAGCCTTTGGGAGCAGAGCTCCTACAATGAGCAGTTCTTC
>-|TRBV5-1|many|TRBJ2-7|16
CASSPRVGTDPYEQYF
TGCGCCAGCAGCCCGAGGGTCGGGACGGACCCCTACGAGCAGTACTTC